This T cell receptor (beta chain) was documented in a study of cytomegalovirus exposure and HLA in healthy donors. With 60 Vbeta and 13 Jbeta primers, the PCR was carried out. Clones were sequenced by immunoSEQ multiplex PCR, and TCRdb holds only the in-frame ones, with some missing. The sample records approximately 200,000 clones, about 75% being singletons. In this sample, this clone turned up a few times. The CDR3 is 12 amino acids. Germline V gene lookup returns CDR1 SGHVS and CDR2 FQNEAQ. Trimming pared 5 bases from V and 8 bases from J, leaving 12 bases between. The TCR originated in a man younger than 35 in good health and CMV-seronegative. The material sequenced was PBMCs. The rearrangement uses TRBV7-8 and TRBJ1-2; D uncertain. The CDR3 sequence is CASSPGLLGYTF. The CDR3 coding sequence is TGTGCCAGCAGCCCTGGCCTGTTGGGCTACACCTTC.